These 21 T cell receptor beta chains came from one sample sequenced in a study of T cells in Graves' hyperthyroidism and ophthalmopathy. Amplified regions were TCR beta CDR3 sequences from RNA transcripts. The TCR CDR3 was amplified in a first-round RT-PCR using the HTBI primer set. TCRdb reprocessed the multiplex PCR reads via MiXCR and lists one record per CDR3 protein. The sample contains approximately 700,000 distinct CDR3 sequences, about 15% of which appear only once. Source material: blood. These receptors were collected from a man between 18 and 29 years old with Graves' hyperthyroidism.

J is TRBJ2-1 and V is TRBV20-1; TRBD2 matches at 10 bases. V lost 0 bases to trimming and J lost 8 bases; unmatched junction nucleotides: 16. CDR1 is DFQATT, CDR2 SNEGSKA, per germline (reference sequence). The length of the CDR3 is 18 residues. CDR3: CSARDVSGAGGPGDEQFF. CDR3 coding DNA: TGCAGTGCTAGAGATGTCTCAGGAGCGGGAGGGCCGGGGGATGAGCAGTTCTTC.

The genes are TRBV6-2 or TRBV6-3 and TRBJ2-1, with a possible D match to TRBD1 (6 bases). The CDR3 is 17 amino acids. Per germline, CDR1 MNHEY and CDR2 SVGEGT. The ends were cut back, 7 bases at V and 4 bases at J, with 23 bases in the middle. The CDR3 sequence is CASTFNRDKVYYNEQFF. In DNA, the CDR3 is TGTGCCAGCACCTTCAACCGGGACAAAGTTTATTACAATGAGCAGTTCTTC.

The rearrangement links TRBV6-2 or TRBV6-3 to TRBJ2-2; no clear D. CDR1 is MNHEY and CDR2 is SVGEGT in the germline V gene. This CDR3 has 15 residues. Trimming shortened V by 6 bases and J by 3 bases, and 14 bases separated the two germline ends. DNA of the CDR3: TGTGCCAGCAGACAGACGCCCCCGTACACCGGGGAGCTGTTTTTT. Protein: CASRQTPPYTGELFF.

This clonotype was observed at least ten times. The V gene is TRBV6-5, the J gene TRBJ2-7; D perhaps matches TRBD2 (6 bases). The V and J ends lost 2 bases and 3 bases respectively, with 14 bases between them. CDR3 length equals 15 residues. Germline CDR1 and CDR2: MNHEY and SVGAGI. In DNA, the CDR3 is TGTGCCAGCAGTTACACAAACGCGGAGGGCTACGAGCAGTACTTC. It translates to CASSYTNAEGYEQYF.

The rearrangement links TRBV2 to TRBJ2-1; 13 bases map to TRBD2. The CDR3 covers 15 residues. Germline V gives CDR1 SNHLY, CDR2 FYNNEI. Trimming at V came to 8 bases and at J to 9 bases, leaving 10 bases not matched to a gene. Here the CDR3 reads CASGRLAGGGSEQFF. In DNA, the CDR3 is TGTGCCAGCGGCCGACTAGCGGGAGGAGGGAGTGAGCAGTTCTTC.

The chain is built from TRBV28 and TRBJ2-1; 9 bases fit TRBD2. Germline loops: CDR1 MDHEN, CDR2 SYDVKM. V lost 6 bases and J lost 9; bases outside the gene matches: 18. This CDR3 has 17 residues. The CDR3 loop is CASSLEGSGTSHGEQFF. CDR3 nucleotide sequence: TGTGCCAGCAGCTTAGAGGGGAGCGGGACTAGCCACGGTGAGCAGTTCTTC.

This clonotype was detected only a few times. The chain is built from TRBV24-1 and TRBJ2-7; 8 bases are a match to TRBD1. CDR1 and CDR2 (germline): KGHDR, SFDVKD. The length of the CDR3 is 16 residues. J gave up 6 bases and V 0 bases, and 9 bases lay outside the gene matches. The CDR3 protein is CATSDLGTGGVGEQYF. The CDR3 bases are TGTGCCACCAGTGATTTGGGAACAGGGGGAGTGGGCGAGCAGTACTTC.

This clonotype turned up a few times. The chain carries TRBV3-2 and TRBJ2-6; the DNA was not compared with TRBD1, the D call given in the table. TRBV3-2 has pseudogene status. The CDR3 consists of 18 residues. The CDR3 loop reads CASSQDRDTDWEANVLTF. The CDR3 region has the DNA TGTGCCAGCAGCCAAGATAGGGACACCGATTGGGAGGCCAACGTCCTGACTTTC.

J is TRBJ1-6 and V is TRBV4-1, with TRBD1 as a possible D gene (5 bases). V lost 8 bases and J 13 bases, leaving 21 bases between the germline ends. Germline CDR1 is MGHRA and CDR2 is YSYEKL. This CDR3 region has 14 residues. CDR3 nucleotide sequence: TGCGCCAGCGGTCCGGGACGCCATCTTCCCCCCCTCCACTTT. Protein product: CASGPGRHLPPLHF.

Ten or more counts support this clonotype. The chain joins TRBV2 to TRBJ2-1; TRBD1 matches 9 bases. This CDR3 is 14 amino acids long. After removal of 8 bases from V and 10 bases from J, the junction contained 12 bases not matched to a gene. CDR1 and CDR2 (germline): SNHLY, FYNNEI. The CDR3 here is CASHPGQGLWEQFF. CDR3 DNA: TGTGCCAGCCATCCGGGACAGGGATTATGGGAGCAGTTCTTC.

V and J are TRBV4-2 and TRBJ1-6; D is unclear. Germline values: CDR1 LGHNA, CDR2 YNFKEQ. This CDR3 contains 17 residues. V was clipped by 0 bases and J by 7 bases, with 16 bases between them. This CDR3 is CASSQDWIKLGNSPLHF. The CDR3 nucleotides are TGTGCCAGCAGCCAAGATTGGATCAAGCTGGGGAATTCACCCCTCCACTTT.

As regards this clonotype: Just one base apart from a much larger clone, this may be a read error. The chain links TRBV20-1 to TRBJ2-7; a weak D match, TRBD2 (6 bases). Between the trimmed V and J ends, which lost 5 bases and 1 base, there was a span of 18 bases. The CDR3 runs to 15 residues. Germline V gives CDR1 DFQATT, CDR2 SNEGSKA (reference sequence). CDR3 protein: CSAPRLRGGSYEQYF. The DNA of the CDR3 is TGCAGTGCTCCCCGGTTACGGGGAGGTTCCTACGAGCAGTACTTC.

This clonotype was detected ten times or more. As DNA, the CDR3 is TGTGCCTGGAGTGTCGGACAGGGTGAGCAGTTCTTC. Translating gives CAWSVGQGEQFF. The chain carries TRBV30 and TRBJ2-1, with 8 bases fitting TRBD1. Germline V lookup: CDR1 GTSNPN, CDR2 SVGIG (reference sequence). Trimming at V came to 0 bases and at J to 9 bases, leaving 1 base not matched to a gene. The CDR3 spans 12 residues.

The chain joins TRBV30 to TRBJ2-5; maybe TRBD2 (5 bases). With 1 base removed from V and 1 base from J, the gap between germline ends came to 10 bases. The germline V gene encodes CDR1 GTSNPN and CDR2 SVGIG (reference sequence). CDR3 length: 14 amino acids. The CDR3 loop reads CAWSEAAAQETQYF. The CDR3 DNA reads as TGTGCCTGGAGTGAAGCGGCGGCCCAAGAGACCCAGTACTTC.

This clonotype was detected ten times or more. This chain links TRBV18 with TRBJ2-1, with 10 bases aligning to TRBD2. The germline V gene has CDR1 KGHSH and CDR2 LQKENI. J lost 9 bases, V lost 0 bases, and 5 bases had no gene match. The CDR3 sequence is 15 residues long. In DNA, the CDR3 is TGTGCCAGCTCACCACCGGCTAGCGGGAGTATTGAGCAGTTCTTC. Its protein product is CASSPPASGSIEQFF.

This clonotype was seen at least ten times. J is TRBJ2-7 and V is TRBV28; TRBD2 matches at 14 bases. The junction had 10 bases not matched to a gene; V was cut back by 5 bases and J by 7 bases. This CDR3 is 16 amino acids long. Germline CDR1 MDHEN, CDR2 SYDVKM. CDR3 protein: CASSKGLAGVLGEQYF. The CDR3 bases are TGTGCCAGCAGTAAGGGACTAGCGGGGGTATTGGGGGAGCAGTACTTC.

As concerns this clonotype: One end of the junction varies from germline; a read error may be responsible. The chain carries TRBV7-9 and TRBJ2-1, with 8 bases identical to TRBD2. CDR3 length: 16 residues. The germline V gene encodes CDR1 SEHNR and CDR2 FQNEAQ (reference sequence). CDR3: CASSSSGSLAYDEQFF. As DNA, the CDR3 is TGTGCCAGCAGCTCAAGCGGGAGCTTGGCCTACGATGAGCAGTTCTTC.

This clonotype has only one observation. Given a much more abundant clone one base away, this may be a read error. V usage is TRBV20-1 and J usage is TRBJ1-1; D is ambiguous. The CDR3 has 13 amino acids. The germline V gene has CDR1 DFQATT and CDR2 SNEGSKA (reference sequence). Trimming pared 6 bases from V and 3 bases from J, leaving 14 bases between. The CDR3 DNA is TGCAGTGCCTTTAGGATCGGGGACACTGAAGCTTTCTTT. Translating it yields CSAFRIGDTEAFF.

The chain has TRBV5-1 and TRBJ2-7, with a possible D match to TRBD2 (5 bases). The CDR3 runs 13 residues. V was shortened by 3 bases and J by 5 bases, with 12 bases between the two germline ends. Germline V gene lookup returns CDR1 SGHRS and CDR2 YFSETQ. The DNA of the CDR3 is TGCGCCAGCAGCTCTACGGACTTGGACGAGCAGTACTTC. Its protein product is CASSSTDLDEQYF.

This clonotype has a handful of counts. The genes are TRBV24-1 and TRBJ2-1; 9 bases fit TRBD1. The trim removed 3 bases at V and 8 bases at J, leaving 1 base unmatched. The CDR3 has 13 residues. Looked up from germline, CDR1 is KGHDR and CDR2 is SFDVKD. Here the CDR3 reads CATSDTGGHEQFF. CDR3 sequence (DNA): TGTGCCACCAGTGATACAGGGGGCCATGAGCAGTTCTTC.

A note on this clonotype: A single base separates this from a much larger clone, so it may be a read error. The chain carries TRBV7-9 and TRBJ1-1; no definite D call. This CDR3 is 13 amino acids long. CDR1 and CDR2 from the germline V gene are SEHNR and FQNEAQ (reference sequence). The CDR3 DNA is TGTGCCAGCACCCCACCAGAAAACACTAAAGCTTTCTTT. This encodes CASTPPENTKAFF. Variable domain in full (rest from reference TRBV7-9 and TRBJ1-1): DTGVSQNPRHKITKRGQNVTFRCDPISEHNRLYWYRQTLGQGPEFLTYFQNEAQLEKSRLLSDRFSAERPKGSFSTLEIQRTEQGDSAMYLCASTPPENTKAFFGQGTRLTVV.